Sequencing of this T cell receptor beta chain was carried out in a study of cytomegalovirus exposure and HLA in healthy donors. General observations from the study: CMV serostatus stood as the only immune exposure information on hand.

Germline V gives CDR1 MGHDK, CDR2 SYGVNS. The CDR3 length is 15 residues. The germline V and J ends were trimmed by 1 base and 7 bases, with 17 bases remaining between them. PCR employed 60 Vbeta and 13 Jbeta primers. Sequenced by immunoSEQ multiplex PCR; TCRdb stores in-frame clones only, minus some. Seen here are 94,000 or so clones, more than 65% observed once, and the top ten hold approximately 9%. To note about this clone: What it binds is not known.

The source is a man aged 55 to 69 in good health and CMV-seronegative. The V and J genes are TRBV25-1 and TRBJ2-7, with D possibly matching TRBD1 (5 bases). The sequenced sample consisted of PBMCs. This CDR3 reads CASSEWGQGSSEQYF. CDR3 coding DNA: TGTGCCAGCAGTGAATGGGGCCAGGGATCGAGTGAGCAGTACTTC.